Below, 24 T cell receptor beta chains from the same sample are listed, as sequenced in a study of blood T cell repertoires in COVID-19. Data came from immunoSEQ multiplex PCR; TCRdb stores just in-frame clones and leaves some out. This repertoire shows approximately 110,000 clones, around 82% found once; its top ten account for about 4.7%. Sequencing was done on a sample of peripheral blood. The source is a human donor in a cohort sampled during active or convalescent COVID-19.

This chain connects TRBV6-2 or TRBV6-3 to TRBJ2-1, with 13 bases identical to TRBD2. The CDR3 totals 18 residues. Germline V lookup: CDR1 MNHEY, CDR2 SVGEGT. V gave up 5 bases and J gave up 1 base; unmatched junction bases: 8. The CDR3 DNA reads TGTGCCAGCAGTCGCCGACTAGCGGGGGGACGGTCCTACAATGAGCAGTTCTTC. This encodes CASSRRLAGGRSYNEQFF.

The chain couples TRBV10-1 to TRBJ1-4, with unresolved D. Germline assignment: CDR1 WNHNN and CDR2 SYGVQD (reference sequence). The CDR3 contains 16 residues. V lost 8 bases and J lost 7, with 23 bases in between. CDR3 sequence reads: CASQMWERAVGEKLFF. The CDR3 region has the DNA TGCGCCAGCCAGATGTGGGAGCGCGCCGTCGGTGAAAAACTGTTTTTT.

The chain is built from TRBV3-1 (or the pseudogene TRBV3-2) and TRBJ1-1; unclear D gene. Between the trimmed V and J ends, which lost 10 bases and 3 bases, there was a span of 21 bases. Germline CDR1 reads LGHDT; CDR2 reads YNNKEL (reference sequence). The CDR3 runs 15 residues. The CDR3 region has the DNA TGTGCCACCGCCCCGGGAGGAGTAAGTGACACTGAAGCTTTCTTT. It encodes CATAPGGVSDTEAFF.

The chain is built from TRBV4-3 and TRBJ2-1; 9 bases agree with TRBD2. The CDR3 is made up of 15 amino acids. Germline-derived CDR1 and CDR2 are LGHNA and YSLEER. The V gene end was trimmed by 1 base and the J gene end by 6 bases; junction bases not matched to a gene: 4. The DNA of the CDR3 is TGCGCCAGCAGCCAAGCTAGCGGGGTCCGCAATGAGCAGTTCTTC. Amino acids: CASSQASGVRNEQFF.

This clone was counted once. This rearrangement joins TRBV4-1 to TRBJ2-1, with TRBD2 as a possible D gene (5 bases). The V gene lost 1 base and the J gene lost 9 bases, with 13 bases spanning the gap. This CDR3 has 14 residues. Germline V gene data show CDR1 as MGHRA and CDR2 as YSYEKL. CDR3 nucleotides: TGCGCCAGCAGCCAAGTTAGTCGGGGTGGTGAGCAGTTCTTC. Its protein is CASSQVSRGGEQFF.

The chain couples TRBV4-1 to TRBJ1-1, with D maybe TRBD1 (6 bases). The length of the CDR3 is 17 residues. The germline CDR1 and CDR2 sequences are MGHRA and YSYEKL. The germline V and J ends were trimmed by 4 bases and 5 bases, with 23 bases remaining between them. The DNA for the CDR3 is TGCGCCAGCAGCCCGGTTAAGACAGGTCGACAAGTAACTGAAGCTTTCTTT. This encodes CASSPVKTGRQVTEAFF.

This sequence joins TRBV5-6 and TRBJ2-2; TRBD1 matches 10 bases. Germline V gene lookup returns CDR1 SGHDT and CDR2 YYEEEE. V dropped 3 bases and J dropped 6; count of bases not matched to a gene: 5. The CDR3 has 15 residues. The CDR3 nucleotides read TGTGCCAGCAGCTCACCGGGACAGGGGCCCGGGGAGCTGTTTTTT. Translated, it gives CASSSPGQGPGELFF.

V and J are TRBV3-1 (or the pseudogene TRBV3-2) and TRBJ2-2, with TRBD1 as a possible D gene (6 bases). Deletions cut 1 base from V and 3 bases from J, with 9 bases between. The CDR3 consists of 15 residues. In germline, CDR1 is LGHDT, CDR2 YNNKEL (reference sequence). The CDR3 loop is CASSQAGAYTGELFF. CDR3 DNA: TGTGCCAGCAGCCAAGCAGGGGCATACACCGGGGAGCTGTTTTTT.

The J gene is TRBJ1-1, the V gene TRBV7-9; TRBD1 matches at 7 bases. There are 15 residues in the CDR3. The ends lost 5 bases at V and 1 base at J; junction bases unmatched: 7. CDR1 is SEHNR, CDR2 FQNEAQ, per germline (reference sequence). The CDR3 DNA sequence: TGTGCCAGCAGCAAACAGGGGATTGGGAACACTGAAGCTTTCTTT. Translated, it gives CASSKQGIGNTEAFF.

The rearrangement uses TRBV7-9 and TRBJ2-5, with TRBD2 as a possible D gene (6 bases). This CDR3 region has 12 residues. Trimming stripped 8 bases from V and 4 bases from J, with 11 bases between. Germline V gene sequence: CDR1 SEHNR, CDR2 FQNEAQ (reference sequence). The CDR3 loop is CASGLRRETQYF. Written as DNA, the CDR3 is TGTGCCAGCGGACTACGTCGAGAGACCCAGTACTTC.

The rearrangement uses TRBV7-8 and TRBJ1-2; a possible D gene is TRBD1 (5 bases). V was cut by 5 bases and J by 8 bases, with 18 bases left in between. Germline CDR1 reads SGHVS; CDR2 reads FQNEAQ. The CDR3 totals 14 residues. CDR3 sequence reads: CASSRTISDMGYTF. As DNA, the CDR3 is TGTGCCAGCAGCCGAACAATTTCGGACATGGGCTACACCTTC.

The rearrangement joins TRBV5-1 to TRBJ1-1; tentative D call: TRBD1 (6 bases). Germline V gene sequence: CDR1 SGHRS, CDR2 YFSETQ. There are 17 residues in the CDR3. The ends were cut back, 0 bases at V and 4 bases at J, with 19 bases in the middle. The CDR3 sequence: CASSLENRDTRATEAFF. The CDR3 nucleotides are TGCGCCAGCAGCTTGGAGAACCGGGACACTCGAGCCACTGAAGCTTTCTTT.

This sequence joins TRBV4-1 and TRBJ1-6, with a weak D call TRBD1 (6 bases). The V end was cut by 3 bases, the J end by 6 bases, with 15 bases between. The germline V gene has CDR1 MGHRA and CDR2 YSYEKL. The CDR3 covers 16 residues. CDR3 in amino acids: CASSHDHGGLNSPLHF. The CDR3 nucleotides are TGCGCCAGCAGCCACGACCACGGGGGGCTTAATTCACCCCTCCACTTT.

This clone showed up just once. The rearrangement uses TRBV7-2 and TRBJ2-1, with 7 nucleotides matching TRBD2. The ends lost 8 bases at V and 0 bases at J; junction bases unmatched: 10. The CDR3 totals 16 residues. CDR1 is SGHTA and CDR2 is FQGNSA in the germline V gene. The CDR3 coding sequence is TGTGCCAGCGGGAAGCGGGATCGGGTCTCCTACAATGAGCAGTTCTTC. Its translation is CASGKRDRVSYNEQFF.

This clone was seen just once. In nucleotides, the CDR3 is TGTGCCAGCCAAAACGACAGGGGTACCTACGAGCAGTACTTC. Protein product: CASQNDRGTYEQYF. The chain carries TRBV2 and TRBJ2-7; 8 nucleotides line up with TRBD1. Germline-derived CDR1 and CDR2 are SNHLY and FYNNEI. The CDR3 is 14 amino acids. V was clipped by 8 bases and J by 2 bases; unmatched bases: 8. Complete variable domain (other parts from reference TRBV2 and TRBJ2-7): EPEVTQTPSHQVTQMGQEVILRCVPISNHLYFYWYRQILGQKVEFLVSFYNNEISEKSEIFDDQFSVERPDGSNFTLKIRSTKLEDSAMYFCASQNDRGTYEQYFGPGTRLTVT.

The chain carries TRBV10-3 and TRBJ1-1, with 7 bases lining up with TRBD1. This CDR3 has 19 amino acids. Germline-derived CDR1 and CDR2 are ENHRY and SYGVKD. After removal of 1 base from V and 0 bases from J, the junction contained 14 bases not matched to a gene. The CDR3 region is CAISEFFTGQESVNTEAFF. CDR3 nucleotides: TGTGCCATCAGTGAGTTCTTTACCGGACAGGAGAGCGTGAACACTGAAGCTTTCTTT.

The chain uses TRBV11-2 and TRBJ2-7, with 7 bases lining up with TRBD2. J lost 2 bases, V lost 1 base, and 2 bases had no gene match. Germline V CDR1 and CDR2: SGHAT, FQNNGV. This CDR3 has 14 residues. The CDR3 loop is CASSLGDYTYEQYF. In nucleotides, the CDR3 is TGTGCCAGCAGCTTAGGGGACTACACCTACGAGCAGTACTTC.

The V gene is TRBV4-3, the J gene TRBJ2-7; 8 nucleotides agree with TRBD1. The V and J ends lost 0 bases and 9 bases, in that order; junction bases with no gene match: 10. This CDR3 has 15 amino acids. Per the germline V gene, CDR1 is LGHNA and CDR2 is YSLEER. The DNA for the CDR3 is TGCGCCAGCAGCCAAGATCAGGATGACAGGGGAGGGCAGTACTTC. As protein: CASSQDQDDRGGQYF.

The chain recombines TRBV18 with TRBJ2-7; D call uncertain. V lost 4 bases and J 0 bases, leaving 10 bases between the germline ends. CDR3 length: 14 amino acids. Germline CDR1 and CDR2: KGHSH and LQKENI. In nucleotides, the CDR3 is TGTGCCAGCTCACTCTCCGGTGCCTCCTACGAGCAGTACTTC. It is translated as CASSLSGASYEQYF. Complete variable domain (other parts from reference TRBV18 and TRBJ2-7): NAGVMQNPRHLVRRRGQEARLRCSPMKGHSHVYWYRQLPEEGLKFMVYLQKENIIDESGMPKERFSAEFPKEGPSILRIQQVVRGDSAAYFCASSLSGASYEQYFGPGTRLTVT.

This sequence joins TRBV3-1 (or the pseudogene TRBV3-2) and TRBJ2-5, with TRBD2 matching over 8 bases. The ends lost 4 bases at V and 5 bases at J; junction bases unmatched: 9. Germline V lookup: CDR1 LGHDT, CDR2 YNNKEL (reference sequence). The CDR3 length is 15 residues. The CDR3 DNA is TGTGCCAGCAGCCTCGGAGCGGGGGAGTTGGAGACCCAGTACTTC. Amino acids: CASSLGAGELETQYF.

This chain links TRBV7-8 with TRBJ2-3, with D perhaps matching TRBD2 (5 bases). V dropped 7 bases and J dropped 6 bases, with 11 bases sitting between them. The CDR3 is 12 residues long. Germline V gives CDR1 SGHVS, CDR2 FQNEAQ. In DNA form, the CDR3 reads TGTGCCAGCACACCTACTAGGGATACGCAGTATTTT. Its protein is CASTPTRDTQYF.

The chain uses TRBV6-1 and TRBJ1-2; D possibly corresponds to TRBD1 (5 bases). The germline CDR1 and CDR2 sequences are MNHNS and SASEGT. The V gene lost 2 bases and the J gene lost 8 bases, with 15 bases spanning the gap. The CDR3 is 14 amino acids. The DNA for the CDR3 is TGTGCCAGCAGTGAAAGTCAGGGTGGCTTCGGCTACACCTTC. It translates to CASSESQGGFGYTF.

The chain employs TRBV19 and TRBJ1-4; D gene ambiguous. There are 16 residues in the CDR3. The V end was cut by 3 bases, the J end by 0 bases, with 11 bases between. Germline CDR1 is LNHDA and CDR2 is SQIVND (reference sequence). CDR3: CASSMTPTSTNEKLFF. Here the CDR3 DNA reads TGTGCCAGTAGTATGACACCAACCTCAACTAATGAAAAACTGTTTTTT.

Only a few counts were recorded for this clone. The J gene is TRBJ2-7, the V gene TRBV5-4; a weak D match, TRBD1 (6 bases). There are 13 residues in the CDR3. The germline V and J ends were trimmed by 4 bases and 7 bases, with 15 bases remaining between them. In germline, CDR1 is SGHNT, CDR2 YYREEE (reference sequence). The CDR3 DNA reads TGTGCCAGCAGCGTCCGGGACACCATAGAGCAGTACTTC. Translated, it gives CASSVRDTIEQYF.